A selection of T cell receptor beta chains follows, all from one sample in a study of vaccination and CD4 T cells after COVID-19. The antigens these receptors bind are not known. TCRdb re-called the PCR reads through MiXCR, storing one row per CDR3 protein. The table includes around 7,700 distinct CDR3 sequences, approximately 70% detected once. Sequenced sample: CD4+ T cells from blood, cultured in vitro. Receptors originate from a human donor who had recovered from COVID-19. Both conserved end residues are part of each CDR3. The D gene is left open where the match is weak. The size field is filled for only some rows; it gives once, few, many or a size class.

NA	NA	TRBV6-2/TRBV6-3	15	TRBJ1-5	CASKTPGRSVEPQHF	TGTGCCAGCAAGACGCCGGGACGGTCGGTGGAGCCCCAGCATTTT
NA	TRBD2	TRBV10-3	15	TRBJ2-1	CAISNSGSSYNEQFF	TGTGCCATCAGTAATAGCGGGAGCTCCTACAATGAGCAGTTCTTC
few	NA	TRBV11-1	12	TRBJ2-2	CASSSNTGELFF	TGTGCCAGCAGTTCCAACACCGGGGAGCTGTTTTTT
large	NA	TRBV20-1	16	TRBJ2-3	CSSSGLAAHMADTQYF	NA
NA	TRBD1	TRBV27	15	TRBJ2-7	CASSLRDSPGSEQYF	TGTGCCAGCAGTTTAAGGGACAGTCCCGGTTCCGAGCAGTACTTC
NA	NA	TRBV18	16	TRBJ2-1	CASSPPSAPRLGEQFF	TGTGCCAGCTCACCACCGTCTGCTCCCCGGTTAGGTGAGCAGTTCTTC
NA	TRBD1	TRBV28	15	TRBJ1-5	CASSPRTGIPPPQHF	TGTGCCAGCAGTCCTAGGACAGGAATACCGCCACCCCAGCATTTT
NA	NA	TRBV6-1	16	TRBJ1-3	CASKVTGSTSGNTIYF	TGTGCCAGCAAGGTGACCGGGAGTACCTCTGGAAACACCATATATTTT
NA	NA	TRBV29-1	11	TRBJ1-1	CSVARGSEAFF	TGCAGCGTTGCGAGGGGGAGTGAAGCTTTCTTT
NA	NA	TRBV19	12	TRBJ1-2	CATTTGFYGYTF	TGTGCCACCACTACAGGCTTCTATGGCTACACCTTC
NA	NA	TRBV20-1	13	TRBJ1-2	CSARVHPNYGYTF	TGCAGTGCTAGAGTTCATCCTAACTATGGCTACACCTTC
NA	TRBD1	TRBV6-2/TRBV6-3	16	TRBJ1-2	CASSSSLRGRSYGYTF	TGTGCCAGCAGTTCCAGTCTCAGGGGGCGCTCCTATGGCTACACCTTC
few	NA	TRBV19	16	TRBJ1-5	CASSIDPRVIVQPQHF	TGTGCCAGTAGTATAGACCCCAGGGTAATAGTTCAGCCCCAGCATTTT
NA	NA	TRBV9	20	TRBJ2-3	CASSVVREGEEGASTDTQYF	TGTGCCAGCAGCGTAGTAAGGGAAGGCGAAGAGGGTGCTAGCACAGATACGCAGTATTTT
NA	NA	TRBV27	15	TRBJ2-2	CASRRTGTYTGELFF	TGTGCCAGCAGACGTACAGGGACATACACCGGGGAGCTGTTTTTT
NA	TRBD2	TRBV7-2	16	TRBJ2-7	CASSLGGLALRYEQYF	TGTGCCAGCAGCTTAGGAGGACTAGCCCTTAGGTACGAGCAGTACTTC
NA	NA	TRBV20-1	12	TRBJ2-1	CSARGGVNEQFF	TGCAGTGCCAGGGGGGGGGTCAATGAGCAGTTCTTC
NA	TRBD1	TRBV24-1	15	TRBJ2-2	CATSDLDREAGELFF	TGTGCCACCAGTGACCTGGACAGGGAGGCCGGGGAGCTGTTTTTT
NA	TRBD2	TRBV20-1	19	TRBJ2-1	CSARKPLAGVGNSYNEQFF	TGCAGTGCTAGAAAGCCACTAGCGGGAGTGGGAAACTCCTACAATGAGCAGTTCTTC
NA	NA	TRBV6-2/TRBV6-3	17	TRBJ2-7	CASSYSARQRSSYEQYF	TGTGCCAGCAGTTACTCCGCTCGACAGAGGAGCTCCTACGAGCAGTACTTC
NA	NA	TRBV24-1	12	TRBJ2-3	CATKGSTDTQYF	TGTGCCACCAAAGGGAGCACAGATACGCAGTATTTT
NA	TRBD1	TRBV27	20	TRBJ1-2	CASSPPESGTGVRKNYGYTF	TGTGCCAGCAGTCCCCCGGAGTCCGGGACAGGGGTCAGAAAGAACTATGGCTACACCTTC
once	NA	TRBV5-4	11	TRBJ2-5	CASSFLETQYF	TGTGCCAGCAGCTTTTTGGAGACCCAGTACTTC
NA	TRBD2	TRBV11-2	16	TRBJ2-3	CASSLRVAGGQDTQYF	TGTGCCAGCAGCTTAAGAGTAGCGGGGGGGCAAGATACGCAGTATTTT
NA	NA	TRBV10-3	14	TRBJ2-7	CAISEGQSSYEQYF	TGTGCCATCAGTGAGGGGCAGAGCTCCTACGAGCAGTACTTC
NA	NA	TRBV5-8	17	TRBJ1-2	CASSSGTGFIRPDGYTF	TGTGCCAGCAGTTCAGGAACAGGTTTCATCCGACCGGATGGCTACACCTTC
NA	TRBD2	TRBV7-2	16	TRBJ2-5	CASSLVASGRQETQYF	TGTGCCAGCAGCTTAGTGGCTAGCGGAAGACAAGAGACCCAGTACTTC
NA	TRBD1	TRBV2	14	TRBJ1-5	CASKGAISNQPQHF	TGTGCCAGCAAGGGGGCTATCAGCAATCAGCCCCAGCATTTT
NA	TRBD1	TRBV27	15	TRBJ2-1	CASRAGTGSYNEQFF	TGTGCCAGCAGGGCCGGGACAGGCTCCTACAATGAGCAGTTCTTC